What follows are 11 T cell receptor beta chains derived from one specimen sequenced in a study of T cell repertoires and HLA-DP antigens. Their specific antigens are unknown. Data came from immunoSEQ multiplex PCR; TCRdb stores just in-frame clones and leaves some out. The sample has roughly 70,000 clones; around 77% are singletons. Sequences were obtained from CD4+ T cells from PBMCs. The source is a man aged 55 to 70 in good health and CMV-seronegative.

The rearrangement joins TRBV4-2 to TRBJ2-1; TRBD2 aligns across 8 bases. The germline CDR1 and CDR2 sequences are LGHNA and YNFKEQ. The CDR3 is 16 residues long. V lost 0 bases to trimming and J lost 6 bases; unmatched junction nucleotides: 7. In DNA form, the CDR3 reads TGTGCCAGCAGCCAAGAAGGGGCGGGAGGACGCAATGAGCAGTTCTTC. This encodes CASSQEGAGGRNEQFF.

Remarks on this clone: This same CDR3 is encoded by further DNA sequences in the sample. The chain carries TRBV6-1 and TRBJ1-4; 9 bases are shared with TRBD1. Per germline, CDR1 MNHNS and CDR2 SASEGT. The CDR3 has 16 amino acids. The trim removed 3 bases at V and 4 bases at J, leaving 6 bases unmatched. DNA of the CDR3: TGTGCCAGCAGTGATACAGGGGGCCGAGGTAATGAAAAACTGTTTTTT. Its translation: CASSDTGGRGNEKLFF.

This chain links TRBV7-9 with TRBJ2-2; the match to TRBD2 covers 8 bases. CDR1 is SEHNR, CDR2 FQNEAQ, per germline (reference sequence). CDR3 length: 16 residues. Germline trimming cut 5 bases from V and 5 bases from J; bases unmatched to any gene: 10. The CDR3 here is CASSRASGGQTGELFF. CDR3 coding DNA: TGTGCCAGCAGCCGGGCCTCGGGGGGGCAGACCGGGGAGCTGTTTTTT.

This clone was counted between two and nine times. The gene calls are TRBV6-5 and TRBJ1-5; 7 positions match TRBD1. V trimming: 6 bases; J trimming: 1 base; junction bases outside the gene matches: 3. This CDR3 region has 14 residues. Germline V gene data show CDR1 as MNHEY and CDR2 as SVGAGI. CDR3 DNA sequence: TGTGCCAGCAGCAAGACAGGGAGCAATCAGCCCCAGCATTTT. Encoded protein: CASSKTGSNQPQHF.

This clone appeared a single time. V usage is TRBV7-2 and J usage is TRBJ1-1; D remains unclear. The CDR3 extends over 13 amino acids. Germline values: CDR1 SGHTA, CDR2 FQGNSA. Deletions cut 3 bases from V and 2 bases from J, with 7 bases between. The CDR3 nucleotides read TGTGCCAGCAGCTTGAGGGCTAACACTGAAGCTTTCTTT. Translation: CASSLRANTEAFF.

The chain is built from TRBV28 and TRBJ1-4; 7 bases line up with TRBD1. V was pared by 6 bases and J by 8 bases, with 15 bases of the junction left unmatched. The CDR3 length is 16 residues. Germline V gene sequence: CDR1 MDHEN, CDR2 SYDVKM. CDR3 region: CASRGRDGQAWEKLFF. The CDR3 coding sequence is TGTGCCAGCAGGGGGAGAGATGGACAGGCCTGGGAAAAACTGTTTTTT.

The chain recombines TRBV5-5 with TRBJ2-1, with TRBD2 matching over 8 bases. Germline V gene lookup returns CDR1 SGHKS and CDR2 YYEKEE (reference sequence). The CDR3 is 16 amino acids. Losses at the gene ends were 4 bases for V and 6 bases for J; bases not matched to a gene: 12. CDR3 sequence (DNA): TGTGCCAGCAGCGAACTAGCGGATGGTCGTGGCAATGAGCAGTTCTTC. Its protein is CASSELADGRGNEQFF.

This chain uses TRBV9 with TRBJ1-2, with D possibly matching TRBD1 (6 bases). CDR3 size: 15 residues. Germline assignment: CDR1 SGDLS and CDR2 YYNGEE. Trimming took 0 bases from V and 6 from J, leaving 15 bases between them. This chain's CDR3 is CASSVGRGAFDGYTF. The DNA for the CDR3 is TGTGCCAGCAGCGTAGGACGGGGGGCATTCGATGGCTACACCTTC.

Written as DNA, the CDR3 is TGTGCCAGCAGTTACACTCCTTCAGGGGGATCCTACGAGCAGTACTTC. As protein: CASSYTPSGGSYEQYF. The rearrangement uses TRBV6-6 and TRBJ2-7, with TRBD1 identical over 7 bases. This CDR3 has 16 residues. The germline gives CDR1 MNHNY, CDR2 SVGAGI (reference sequence). V dropped 2 bases and J dropped 1; count of bases not matched to a gene: 8.

The chain is built from TRBV7-2 and TRBJ2-3; no firm D call. V was pared by 1 base and J by 6 bases, with 5 bases between. There are 12 residues in the CDR3. CDR1 is SGHTA, CDR2 FQGNSA, per germline. Written as DNA, the CDR3 is TGTGCCAGCAGCTTAGGTGTGGATACGCAGTATTTT. It translates to CASSLGVDTQYF.

The chain is built from TRBV7-2 and TRBJ2-1, with TRBD2 as a possible D gene (6 bases). Germline CDR1 SGHTA, CDR2 FQGNSA. The germline V and J ends were trimmed by 1 base and 0 bases, with 10 bases remaining between them. The CDR3 extends over 16 amino acids. The CDR3 sequence: CASSLVGGISYNEQFF. The CDR3 coding sequence is TGTGCCAGCAGCTTAGTTGGCGGGATCTCCTACAATGAGCAGTTCTTC.